This T cell receptor (beta chain) was observed in a study of cytomegalovirus exposure and HLA in healthy donors. Study conclusions and caveats: No immune exposure information besides CMV serostatus was available.

Germline V gene data show CDR1 as SEHNR and CDR2 as FQNEAQ (reference sequence). V lost 1 base and J lost 4, with 16 bases in between. The CDR3 is 16 amino acids. Primers: 60 Vbeta forward and 13 Jbeta reverse. Repertoires were generated with immunoSEQ multiplex PCR, while TCRdb's copy carries only in-frame clones and drops some. The data contain about 130,000 clones, roughly 77% of them singletons. About this clone itself: Its matching antigen is unknown.

Sequencing was done on a sample of PBMCs. V gene TRBV7-9 combines with J gene TRBJ1-2; D may be TRBD1 (6 bases). This receptor was identified in a man younger than 45 in good health. The CDR3 protein is CASSLGWGPRTYGYTF. Written as DNA, the CDR3 is TGTGCCAGCAGCTTAGGTTGGGGGCCTCGTACCTATGGCTACACCTTC. Full variable domain (missing parts from reference TRBV7-9 and TRBJ1-2): DTGVSQNPRHKITKRGQNVTFRCDPISEHNRLYWYRQTLGQGPEFLTYFQNEAQLEKSRLLSDRFSAERPKGSFSTLEIQRTEQGDSAMYLCASSLGWGPRTYGYTFGSGTRLTVV.